Given below is one T cell receptor (beta chain) in context. The antigen is undetermined. This entry comes from a study of cytomegalovirus exposure and HLA in healthy donors. On the study more broadly: Approximately 85 million unique TCRs from HLA-typed donors were held in an early release of data. General study results and limits: The majority of TCR sequences were rare, yet some public TCRs appeared in many donors.

PCR involved 60 Vbeta and 13 Jbeta primers. Libraries were prepared by immunoSEQ multiplex PCR; TCRdb keeps only in-frame clonotypes and omits some of them. Here the sample spans about 160,000 clones, 70% to 90% being singletons. Everyone who donated was a healthy bone marrow donor. The TCR originated in a man aged 18 to 35 in good health and CMV-seropositive. The sample consisted of PBMCs.

CDR3 protein: CAWRPLGGNTEAFF. The CDR3 DNA sequence: TGTGCCTGGAGGCCCCTGGGGGGGAACACTGAAGCTTTCTTT. The V gene is TRBV30, the J gene TRBJ1-1, with D tentatively TRBD1 (5 bases). V was clipped by 3 bases and J by 1 base, with 12 bases between them. This CDR3 has 14 residues. Per the germline V gene, CDR1 is GTSNPN and CDR2 is SVGIG (reference sequence).